Given below is one T cell receptor beta chain in context. Sequencing was performed with immunoSEQ multiplex PCR; in TCRdb, only in-frame clones are kept and a portion is missing. The table has millions of clones, around nine tenths seen once; the top ten hold over 0.12%. This record comes from a study of shared clonotypes between healthy human individuals. Across the study: The study enrolled a couple of women and three men aged 18 to 49.

V was pared by 1 base and J by 1 base, with 8 bases between. Germline V gives CDR1 LGHNA, CDR2 YSLEER. The CDR3 contains 14 residues. The chain combines TRBV4-3 with TRBJ2-7; unclear D gene. The source is a man aged 18 to 35 in good health. Material: naive CD4+ T cells sorted from blood. Subset of the sample: CD45RA+ positively selected. CDR3 sequence (DNA): TGCGCCAGCAGCCAAGTAATCGGATCCTACGAGCAGTACTTC. It encodes CASSQVIGSYEQYF.